This T cell receptor (beta chain) was found in a study of human T cells and chemical hapten exposure. A few counts support this clonotype. The antigen is undetermined. Trimming removed 5 bases from V and 2 bases from J, with 14 bases in between. This CDR3 comprises 15 residues. Time point of the sample: healthy volunteer bleed at 2 weeks. Unfractionated whole blood served as the source for total RNA extraction. Unique molecular identifiers were affixed to discrete cDNA molecules within the library. One entry per CDR3 protein, called by TCRdb with MiXCR from the RACE reads. Of roughly 130,000 distinct CDR3 sequences in the sample, approximately 8.3% were seen once. Overall study findings and caveats: DPC sensitization produced no change in TCRs with frequency above 1 in 1000.

Sequenced sample: whole blood. This chain uses TRBV12-3 or TRBV12-4 with TRBJ2-3, with D tentatively TRBD1 (6 bases). This TCR was recovered from a male donor in good health. Some clones in this sample may be carry-over from other donors' samples. The CDR3 DNA reads TGTGCCAGCAGTCCTTACAGGGAATCCACAGATACGCAGTATTTT. Protein sequence: CASSPYRESTDTQYF.